Shown below are 5 T cell receptor beta chains from a single sample sequenced in a study of T-cell memory formation after mild COVID-19. TCRdb re-called the 5' RACE reads through MiXCR, storing one row per CDR3 protein. The data show approximately 560,000 distinct CDR3 sequences, about 18% seen once. Sequenced material: PBMCs or a T cell subset sorted from them (not recorded which). The receptors derive from an adult woman who had mild COVID-19 (a few samples of this study predate the infection). Cell type and time point are not known.

In nucleotides, the CDR3 is TGCAGTGCTAGAGATCCGAACAGGGCGAGGAACACCGGGGAGCTGTTTTTT. The encoded protein is CSARDPNRARNTGELFF. The chain joins TRBV20-1 to TRBJ2-2; the D gene is possibly TRBD1 (6 bases). CDR1 is DFQATT, CDR2 SNEGSKA, per germline (reference sequence). With 0 bases removed from V and 1 base from J, the gap between germline ends came to 15 bases. The CDR3 is made up of 17 amino acids.

This clonotype was seen a handful of times. The V gene is TRBV20-1, the J gene TRBJ2-7, with TRBD2 identical over 7 bases. Germline trimming cut 1 base from V and 3 bases from J; bases unmatched to any gene: 15. The CDR3 runs 17 residues. Germline V gives CDR1 DFQATT, CDR2 SNEGSKA (reference sequence). CDR3 region: CSARADLLGPGGYEQYF. CDR3 DNA sequence: TGCAGTGCTAGAGCCGACCTCCTAGGGCCGGGGGGCTACGAGCAGTACTTC.

The chain uses TRBV24-1 and TRBJ2-7; 12 bases are shared with TRBD2. The CDR3 is 16 amino acids. Per germline, CDR1 KGHDR and CDR2 SFDVKD. Germline trimming cut 4 bases from V and 1 base from J; bases unmatched to any gene: 4. The CDR3 DNA follows: TGTGCCACCAGTGACGCCACTAGCGGGAGGTCCTACGAGCAGTACTTC. This sequence encodes CATSDATSGRSYEQYF.

This clonotype turned up a few times. The chain joins TRBV12-3 or TRBV12-4 to TRBJ2-1, with D possibly being TRBD1 or TRBD2 (5 bases each). CDR3 length equals 15 residues. With 1 base removed from V and 2 bases from J, the gap between germline ends came to 9 bases. Here the CDR3 DNA reads TGTGCCAGCAGTTTAGTGGGGGTAGCCTACAATGAGCAGTTCTTC. Translated, it gives CASSLVGVAYNEQFF.

This clonotype was seen a handful of times. The chain couples TRBV6-2 or TRBV6-3 to TRBJ1-2; D is unresolved. Between the trimmed V and J ends, which lost 0 bases and 2 bases, there was a span of 7 bases. The CDR3 has 14 residues. The V gene's germline CDR1 is MNHEY and CDR2 SVGEGT. CDR3 residues: CASSYSPVNYGYTF. CDR3 in DNA: TGTGCCAGCAGTTACTCGCCCGTGAACTATGGCTACACCTTC.